This record concerns one TCR beta chain sequence. This clone occurred a few times. Its antigen is still unknown. Within one base of it there is no much larger clone, and no base qualities were kept. Germline trimming amounts to 3 bases on V and 14 bases on J, with 9 as the count of junction bases outside the gene matches. The CDR3, from cysteine to phenylalanine, totals 13 residues. This entry keeps only the CDR3 DNA: 39 bases, framed from base 1. CDR1 and CDR2, looked up from the germline V gene, are SGHTA and FQGNSA. Each collaborating institution followed its own protocols to collect whole blood in K2EDTA tubes. For TCRbeta analysis, collaborators shipped samples as frozen whole blood, isolated PBMCs, or DNA extracted from either of those sample types. TCRbeta CDR3 regions were amplified from genomic DNA using the immunoSEQ Assay, a bias-controlled multiplex PCR. As for how the authors treated the data: Nucleated cell counts per sample were estimated from amplification of reference gene primers within the assay. To quantify the absolute abundance of each unique TCRbeta CDR3 rearrangement, sequence reads were collapsed and filtered. For each sample, productive Simpson clonality was calculated as the square root of Simpson's diversity index over productive rearrangements. This is the immuneACCESS table as TCRdb keeps it, with only in-frame sequences that have V and J called. A part of the clones is gone; compared with another copy, unresolved V genes explain less than half, and the rest is unexplained. The V and J calls and the clone size are those of that table, but D and trimming were determined from the DNA. Across this sample there are approximately 200,000 clones, with nearly 85% seen only once. Clones ranked in the top ten supply roughly 5% of the sample.

This sample was taken from a study of blood T cell repertoires in COVID-19 (dated by TCRdb to between 2020 and 2021). Some background on the complete study: Samples covering the acute and convalescent phases of COVID-19 were provided by collaborators in the United States, Italy and Spain. The material from the prospective study consisted of cDNA or gDNA derived from T cells, B-cell-depleted T cells, or PBMCs. The dataset comprised deeply sampled blood TCRbeta repertoires from subjects exposed to, actively infected with, or recovered from COVID-19. The repertoires were released in a freely available public database intended as a resource for research on the immune response to SARS-CoV-2. The samples were drawn from the first 160 participants of the ongoing ImmuneRACE study and from some 1,300 subjects provided by 6 global collaborators. A de-identified subject ID, COVID-19 status, age in years and sex were almost always included in the sample metadata. Where available, HLA class I and class II types were obtained from metadata supplied by the sample provider rather than from assay-based typing. Here is what the overall study found, with its caveats: The amount of clinical and demographic metadata varied by source and participant and was provided uncurated.

The specimen was peripheral blood. The V and J genes are TRBV7-2 and TRBJ2-1, with TRBD2 matching 8 junction bases. This TCR was sampled from a woman in her 30s with acute or convalescent COVID-19. In nucleotide form, the sequence is TGTGCCAGCAGCTTTATCGGGAGGGCGAATAAGTTCTTC. It is translated as CASSFIGRANKFF. Joined to the reference TRBV7-2 and TRBJ2-1 proteins, this CDR3 gives the full variable domain: GAGVSQSPSNKVTEKGKDVELRCDPISGHTALYWYRQSLGQGLEFLIYFQGNSAPDKSGLPSDRFSAERTGGSVSTLTIQRTQQEDSAVYLCASSFIGRANKFFGPGTRLTVL.